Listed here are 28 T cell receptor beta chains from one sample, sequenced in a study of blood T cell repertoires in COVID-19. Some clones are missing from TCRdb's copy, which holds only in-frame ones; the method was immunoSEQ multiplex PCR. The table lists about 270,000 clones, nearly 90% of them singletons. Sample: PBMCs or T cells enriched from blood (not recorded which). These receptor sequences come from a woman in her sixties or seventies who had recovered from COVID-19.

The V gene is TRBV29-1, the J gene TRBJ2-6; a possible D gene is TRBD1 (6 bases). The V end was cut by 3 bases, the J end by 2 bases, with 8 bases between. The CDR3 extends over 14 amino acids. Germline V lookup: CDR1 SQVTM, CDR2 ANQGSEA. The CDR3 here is CSVDSGAGANVLTF. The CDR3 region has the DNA TGCAGCGTTGACTCAGGGGCTGGGGCCAACGTCCTGACTTTC.

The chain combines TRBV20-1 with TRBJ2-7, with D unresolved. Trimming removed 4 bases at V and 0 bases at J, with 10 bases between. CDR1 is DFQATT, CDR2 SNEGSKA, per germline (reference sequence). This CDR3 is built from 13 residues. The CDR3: CSAIDESSYEQYF. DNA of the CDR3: TGCAGTGCTATTGACGAGAGCTCCTACGAGCAGTACTTC.

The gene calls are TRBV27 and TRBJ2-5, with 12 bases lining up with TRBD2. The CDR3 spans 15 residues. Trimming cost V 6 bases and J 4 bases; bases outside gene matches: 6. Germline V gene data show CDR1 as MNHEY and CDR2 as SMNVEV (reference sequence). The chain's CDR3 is CASSGRGLAGETQYF. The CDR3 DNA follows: TGTGCCAGCAGCGGCCGGGGACTAGCGGGAGAGACCCAGTACTTC.

The CDR3 here is CASSLAGGTGNTIYF. The CDR3 DNA is TGTGCCAGCAGCTTAGCGGGAGGGACTGGAAACACCATATATTTT. The V call is TRBV7-6, the J call TRBJ1-3; no firm D call. Per the germline V gene, CDR1 is SGHVS and CDR2 is FNYEAQ. The CDR3 contains 15 residues. V lost 0 bases and J 2 bases, leaving 8 bases between the germline ends.

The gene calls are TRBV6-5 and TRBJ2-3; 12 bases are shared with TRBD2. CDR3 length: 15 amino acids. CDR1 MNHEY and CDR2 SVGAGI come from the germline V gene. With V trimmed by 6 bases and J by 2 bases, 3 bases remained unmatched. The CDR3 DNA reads TGTGCCAGCAGACTAGCGGGAGGTGCCACAGATACGCAGTATTTT. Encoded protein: CASRLAGGATDTQYF.

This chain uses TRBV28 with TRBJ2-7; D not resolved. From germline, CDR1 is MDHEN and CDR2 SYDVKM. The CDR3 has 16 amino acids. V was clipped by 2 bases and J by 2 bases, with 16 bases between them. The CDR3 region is CASSLIGGTATYEQYF. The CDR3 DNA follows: TGTGCCAGCAGTTTAATAGGCGGAACTGCTACCTACGAGCAGTACTTC.

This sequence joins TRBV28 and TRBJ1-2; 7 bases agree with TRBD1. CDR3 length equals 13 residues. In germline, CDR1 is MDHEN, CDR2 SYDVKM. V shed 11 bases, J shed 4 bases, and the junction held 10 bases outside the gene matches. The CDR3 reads CAFRDSTTYGYTF. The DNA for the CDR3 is TGTGCCTTCCGGGACAGCACGACCTATGGCTACACCTTC.

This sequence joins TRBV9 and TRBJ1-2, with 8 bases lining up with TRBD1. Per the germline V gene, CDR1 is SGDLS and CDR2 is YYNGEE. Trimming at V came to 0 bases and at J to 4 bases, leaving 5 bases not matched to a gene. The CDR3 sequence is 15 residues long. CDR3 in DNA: TGTGCCAGCAGCGTAGAAGGACAGGGAGCCTATGGCTACACCTTC. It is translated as CASSVEGQGAYGYTF. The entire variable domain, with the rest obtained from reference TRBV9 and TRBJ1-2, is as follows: DSGVTQTPKHLITATGQRVTLRCSPRSGDLSVYWYQQSLDQGLQFLIQYYNGEERAKGNILERFSAQQFPDLHSELNLSSLELGDSALYFCASSVEGQGAYGYTFGSGTRLTVV.

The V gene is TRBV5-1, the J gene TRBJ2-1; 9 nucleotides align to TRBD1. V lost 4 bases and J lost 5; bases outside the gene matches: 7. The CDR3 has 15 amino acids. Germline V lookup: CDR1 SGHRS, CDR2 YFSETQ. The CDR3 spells CASSTGQGTHNEQFF. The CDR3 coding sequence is TGCGCCAGCAGCACCGGACAGGGGACCCACAATGAGCAGTTCTTC. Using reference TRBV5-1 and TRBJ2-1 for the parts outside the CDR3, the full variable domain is KAGVTQTPRYLIKTRGQQVTLSCSPISGHRSVSWYQQTPGQGLQFLFEYFSETQRNKGNFPGRFSGRQFSNSRSEMNVSTLELGDSALYLCASSTGQGTHNEQFFGPGTRLTVL.

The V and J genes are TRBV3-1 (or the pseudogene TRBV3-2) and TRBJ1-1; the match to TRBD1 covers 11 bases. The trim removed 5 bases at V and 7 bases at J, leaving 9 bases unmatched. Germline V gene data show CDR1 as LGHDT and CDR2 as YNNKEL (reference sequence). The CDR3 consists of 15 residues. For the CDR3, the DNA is TGTGCCAGCAGCATCAGGGACAGGGGGTTAAGTGAAGCTTTCTTT. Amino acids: CASSIRDRGLSEAFF.

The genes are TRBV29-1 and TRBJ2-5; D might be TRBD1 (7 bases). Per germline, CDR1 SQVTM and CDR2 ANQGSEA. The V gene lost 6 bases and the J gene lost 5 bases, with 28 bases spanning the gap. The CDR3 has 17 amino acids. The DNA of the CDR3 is TGCAGCGTGGAGGGTTGGGCAGGGGGTGCCCTAAGGGAGACCCAGTACTTC. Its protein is CSVEGWAGGALRETQYF.

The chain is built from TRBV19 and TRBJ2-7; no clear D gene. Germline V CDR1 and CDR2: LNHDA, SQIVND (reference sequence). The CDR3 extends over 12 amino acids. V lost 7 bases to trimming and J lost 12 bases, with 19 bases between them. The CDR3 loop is CASTGESPSVYF. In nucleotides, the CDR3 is TGTGCCAGTACCGGAGAGTCTCCCTCGGTGTACTTC. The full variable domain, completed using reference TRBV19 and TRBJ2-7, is DGGITQSPKYLFRKEGQNVTLSCEQNLNHDAMYWYRQDPGQGLRLIYYSQIVNDFQKGDIAEGYSVSREKKESFPLTVTSAQKNPTAFYLCASTGESPSVYFGPGTRLTVT.

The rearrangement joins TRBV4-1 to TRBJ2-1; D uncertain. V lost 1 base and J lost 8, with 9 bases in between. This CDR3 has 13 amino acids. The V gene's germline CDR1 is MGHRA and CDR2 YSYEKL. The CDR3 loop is CASSQGQSYEQFF. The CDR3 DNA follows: TGCGCCAGCAGCCAAGGGCAATCCTATGAGCAGTTCTTC.

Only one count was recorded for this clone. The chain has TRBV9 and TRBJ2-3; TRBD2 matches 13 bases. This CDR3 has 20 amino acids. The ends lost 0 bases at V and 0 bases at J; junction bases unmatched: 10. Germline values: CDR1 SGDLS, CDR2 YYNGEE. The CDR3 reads CASSVGTSGGLYSSTDTQYF. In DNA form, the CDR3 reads TGTGCCAGCAGCGTAGGGACTAGCGGGGGCCTATACTCTAGCACAGATACGCAGTATTTT.

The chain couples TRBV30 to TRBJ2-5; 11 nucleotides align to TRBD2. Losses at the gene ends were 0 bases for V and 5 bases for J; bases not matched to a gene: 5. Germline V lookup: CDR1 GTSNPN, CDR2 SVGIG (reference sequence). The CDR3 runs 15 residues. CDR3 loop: CAWSVGLAELETQYF. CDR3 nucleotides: TGTGCCTGGAGTGTGGGACTAGCGGAACTGGAGACCCAGTACTTC.

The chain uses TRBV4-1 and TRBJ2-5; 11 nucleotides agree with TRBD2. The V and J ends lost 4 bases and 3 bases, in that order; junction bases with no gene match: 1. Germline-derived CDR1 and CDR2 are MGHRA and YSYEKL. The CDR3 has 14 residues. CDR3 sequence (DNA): TGCGCCAGCAGCCTGACTAGCGGGGAAGAGACCCAGTACTTC. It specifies CASSLTSGEETQYF.

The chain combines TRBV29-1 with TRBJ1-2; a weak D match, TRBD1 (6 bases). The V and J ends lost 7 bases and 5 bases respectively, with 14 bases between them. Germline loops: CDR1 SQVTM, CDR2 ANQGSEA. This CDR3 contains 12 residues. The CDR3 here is CSGGGTPYGYTF. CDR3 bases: TGCAGCGGCGGGGGGACACCGTATGGCTACACCTTC.

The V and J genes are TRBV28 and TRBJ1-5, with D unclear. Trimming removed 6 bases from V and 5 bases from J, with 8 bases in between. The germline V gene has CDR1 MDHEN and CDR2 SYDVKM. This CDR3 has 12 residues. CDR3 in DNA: TGTGCCAGCAGCGAGCGGGATCAGCCCCAGCATTTT. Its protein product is CASSERDQPQHF.

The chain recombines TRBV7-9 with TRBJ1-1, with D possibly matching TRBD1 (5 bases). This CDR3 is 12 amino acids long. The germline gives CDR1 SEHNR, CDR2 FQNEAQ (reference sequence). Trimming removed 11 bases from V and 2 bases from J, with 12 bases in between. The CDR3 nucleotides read TGTGCCTTCAGGACAAAAAACACTGAAGCTTTCTTT. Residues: CAFRTKNTEAFF.

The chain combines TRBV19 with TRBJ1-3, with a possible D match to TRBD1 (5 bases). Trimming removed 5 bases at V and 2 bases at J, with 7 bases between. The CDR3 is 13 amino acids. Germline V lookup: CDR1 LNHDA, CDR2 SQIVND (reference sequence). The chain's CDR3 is CASSAQAGNTIYF. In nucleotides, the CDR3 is TGTGCCAGTAGTGCACAGGCTGGAAACACCATATATTTT. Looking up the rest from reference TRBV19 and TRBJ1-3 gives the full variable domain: DGGITQSPKYLFRKEGQNVTLSCEQNLNHDAMYWYRQDPGQGLRLIYYSQIVNDFQKGDIAEGYSVSREKKESFPLTVTSAQKNPTAFYLCASSAQAGNTIYFGEGSWLTVV.

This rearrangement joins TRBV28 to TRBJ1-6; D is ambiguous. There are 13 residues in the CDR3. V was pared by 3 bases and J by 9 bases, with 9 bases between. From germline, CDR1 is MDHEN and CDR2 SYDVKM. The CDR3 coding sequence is TGTGCCAGCAGTTTCTCTGGGAGTTCACCCCTCCACTTT. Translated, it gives CASSFSGSSPLHF.

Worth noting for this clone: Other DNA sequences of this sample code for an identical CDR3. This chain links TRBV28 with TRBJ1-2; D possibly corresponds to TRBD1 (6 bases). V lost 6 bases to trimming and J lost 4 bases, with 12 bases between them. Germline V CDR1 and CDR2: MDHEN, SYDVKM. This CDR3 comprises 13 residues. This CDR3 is CASSPGQLYGYTF. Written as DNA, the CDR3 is TGTGCCAGCAGCCCTGGACAGCTCTATGGCTACACCTTC.

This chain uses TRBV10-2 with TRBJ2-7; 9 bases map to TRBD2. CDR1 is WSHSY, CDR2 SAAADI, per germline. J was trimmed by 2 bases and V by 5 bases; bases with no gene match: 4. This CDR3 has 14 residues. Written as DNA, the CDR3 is TGCGCCAGCAGTAGCGGGAGGAGCCCCTACGAGCAGTACTTC. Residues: CASSSGRSPYEQYF.

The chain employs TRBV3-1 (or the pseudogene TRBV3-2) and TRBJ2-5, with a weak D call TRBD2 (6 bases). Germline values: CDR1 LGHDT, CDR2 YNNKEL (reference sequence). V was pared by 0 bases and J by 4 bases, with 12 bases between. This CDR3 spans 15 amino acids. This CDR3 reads CASSQDPGSPETQYF. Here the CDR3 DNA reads TGTGCCAGCAGCCAAGATCCCGGGAGTCCAGAGACCCAGTACTTC.

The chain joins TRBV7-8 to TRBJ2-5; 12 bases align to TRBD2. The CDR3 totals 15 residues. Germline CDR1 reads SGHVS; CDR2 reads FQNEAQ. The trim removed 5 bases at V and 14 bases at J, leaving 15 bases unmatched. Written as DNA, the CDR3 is TGTGCCAGCAGCCCCCTGGGGGGGACTAGCGGGTACTTATACTTC. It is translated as CASSPLGGTSGYLYF.

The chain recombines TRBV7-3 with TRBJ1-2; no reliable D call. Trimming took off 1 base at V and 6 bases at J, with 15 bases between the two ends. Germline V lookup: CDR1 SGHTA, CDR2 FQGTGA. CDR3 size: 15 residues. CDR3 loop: CASSLRAGGQNGYTF. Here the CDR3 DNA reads TGTGCCAGCAGCTTAAGGGCAGGAGGGCAGAATGGCTACACCTTC.

The CDR3 sequence: CSVVGLSTDTQYF. In nucleotides, the CDR3 is TGCAGCGTTGTGGGGCTCAGCACAGATACGCAGTATTTT. This chain connects TRBV29-1 to TRBJ2-3; a weak D match, TRBD1 (5 bases). Germline CDR1 and CDR2: SQVTM and ANQGSEA. The V end was cut by 4 bases, the J end by 0 bases, with 8 bases between. This CDR3 region has 13 residues.

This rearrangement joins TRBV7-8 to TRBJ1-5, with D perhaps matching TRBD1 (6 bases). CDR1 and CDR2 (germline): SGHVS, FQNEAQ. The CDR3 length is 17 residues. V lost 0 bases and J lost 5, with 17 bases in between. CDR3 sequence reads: CASSLATGTPRDQPQHF. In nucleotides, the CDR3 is TGTGCCAGCAGCTTAGCCACCGGGACACCAAGGGATCAGCCCCAGCATTTT.